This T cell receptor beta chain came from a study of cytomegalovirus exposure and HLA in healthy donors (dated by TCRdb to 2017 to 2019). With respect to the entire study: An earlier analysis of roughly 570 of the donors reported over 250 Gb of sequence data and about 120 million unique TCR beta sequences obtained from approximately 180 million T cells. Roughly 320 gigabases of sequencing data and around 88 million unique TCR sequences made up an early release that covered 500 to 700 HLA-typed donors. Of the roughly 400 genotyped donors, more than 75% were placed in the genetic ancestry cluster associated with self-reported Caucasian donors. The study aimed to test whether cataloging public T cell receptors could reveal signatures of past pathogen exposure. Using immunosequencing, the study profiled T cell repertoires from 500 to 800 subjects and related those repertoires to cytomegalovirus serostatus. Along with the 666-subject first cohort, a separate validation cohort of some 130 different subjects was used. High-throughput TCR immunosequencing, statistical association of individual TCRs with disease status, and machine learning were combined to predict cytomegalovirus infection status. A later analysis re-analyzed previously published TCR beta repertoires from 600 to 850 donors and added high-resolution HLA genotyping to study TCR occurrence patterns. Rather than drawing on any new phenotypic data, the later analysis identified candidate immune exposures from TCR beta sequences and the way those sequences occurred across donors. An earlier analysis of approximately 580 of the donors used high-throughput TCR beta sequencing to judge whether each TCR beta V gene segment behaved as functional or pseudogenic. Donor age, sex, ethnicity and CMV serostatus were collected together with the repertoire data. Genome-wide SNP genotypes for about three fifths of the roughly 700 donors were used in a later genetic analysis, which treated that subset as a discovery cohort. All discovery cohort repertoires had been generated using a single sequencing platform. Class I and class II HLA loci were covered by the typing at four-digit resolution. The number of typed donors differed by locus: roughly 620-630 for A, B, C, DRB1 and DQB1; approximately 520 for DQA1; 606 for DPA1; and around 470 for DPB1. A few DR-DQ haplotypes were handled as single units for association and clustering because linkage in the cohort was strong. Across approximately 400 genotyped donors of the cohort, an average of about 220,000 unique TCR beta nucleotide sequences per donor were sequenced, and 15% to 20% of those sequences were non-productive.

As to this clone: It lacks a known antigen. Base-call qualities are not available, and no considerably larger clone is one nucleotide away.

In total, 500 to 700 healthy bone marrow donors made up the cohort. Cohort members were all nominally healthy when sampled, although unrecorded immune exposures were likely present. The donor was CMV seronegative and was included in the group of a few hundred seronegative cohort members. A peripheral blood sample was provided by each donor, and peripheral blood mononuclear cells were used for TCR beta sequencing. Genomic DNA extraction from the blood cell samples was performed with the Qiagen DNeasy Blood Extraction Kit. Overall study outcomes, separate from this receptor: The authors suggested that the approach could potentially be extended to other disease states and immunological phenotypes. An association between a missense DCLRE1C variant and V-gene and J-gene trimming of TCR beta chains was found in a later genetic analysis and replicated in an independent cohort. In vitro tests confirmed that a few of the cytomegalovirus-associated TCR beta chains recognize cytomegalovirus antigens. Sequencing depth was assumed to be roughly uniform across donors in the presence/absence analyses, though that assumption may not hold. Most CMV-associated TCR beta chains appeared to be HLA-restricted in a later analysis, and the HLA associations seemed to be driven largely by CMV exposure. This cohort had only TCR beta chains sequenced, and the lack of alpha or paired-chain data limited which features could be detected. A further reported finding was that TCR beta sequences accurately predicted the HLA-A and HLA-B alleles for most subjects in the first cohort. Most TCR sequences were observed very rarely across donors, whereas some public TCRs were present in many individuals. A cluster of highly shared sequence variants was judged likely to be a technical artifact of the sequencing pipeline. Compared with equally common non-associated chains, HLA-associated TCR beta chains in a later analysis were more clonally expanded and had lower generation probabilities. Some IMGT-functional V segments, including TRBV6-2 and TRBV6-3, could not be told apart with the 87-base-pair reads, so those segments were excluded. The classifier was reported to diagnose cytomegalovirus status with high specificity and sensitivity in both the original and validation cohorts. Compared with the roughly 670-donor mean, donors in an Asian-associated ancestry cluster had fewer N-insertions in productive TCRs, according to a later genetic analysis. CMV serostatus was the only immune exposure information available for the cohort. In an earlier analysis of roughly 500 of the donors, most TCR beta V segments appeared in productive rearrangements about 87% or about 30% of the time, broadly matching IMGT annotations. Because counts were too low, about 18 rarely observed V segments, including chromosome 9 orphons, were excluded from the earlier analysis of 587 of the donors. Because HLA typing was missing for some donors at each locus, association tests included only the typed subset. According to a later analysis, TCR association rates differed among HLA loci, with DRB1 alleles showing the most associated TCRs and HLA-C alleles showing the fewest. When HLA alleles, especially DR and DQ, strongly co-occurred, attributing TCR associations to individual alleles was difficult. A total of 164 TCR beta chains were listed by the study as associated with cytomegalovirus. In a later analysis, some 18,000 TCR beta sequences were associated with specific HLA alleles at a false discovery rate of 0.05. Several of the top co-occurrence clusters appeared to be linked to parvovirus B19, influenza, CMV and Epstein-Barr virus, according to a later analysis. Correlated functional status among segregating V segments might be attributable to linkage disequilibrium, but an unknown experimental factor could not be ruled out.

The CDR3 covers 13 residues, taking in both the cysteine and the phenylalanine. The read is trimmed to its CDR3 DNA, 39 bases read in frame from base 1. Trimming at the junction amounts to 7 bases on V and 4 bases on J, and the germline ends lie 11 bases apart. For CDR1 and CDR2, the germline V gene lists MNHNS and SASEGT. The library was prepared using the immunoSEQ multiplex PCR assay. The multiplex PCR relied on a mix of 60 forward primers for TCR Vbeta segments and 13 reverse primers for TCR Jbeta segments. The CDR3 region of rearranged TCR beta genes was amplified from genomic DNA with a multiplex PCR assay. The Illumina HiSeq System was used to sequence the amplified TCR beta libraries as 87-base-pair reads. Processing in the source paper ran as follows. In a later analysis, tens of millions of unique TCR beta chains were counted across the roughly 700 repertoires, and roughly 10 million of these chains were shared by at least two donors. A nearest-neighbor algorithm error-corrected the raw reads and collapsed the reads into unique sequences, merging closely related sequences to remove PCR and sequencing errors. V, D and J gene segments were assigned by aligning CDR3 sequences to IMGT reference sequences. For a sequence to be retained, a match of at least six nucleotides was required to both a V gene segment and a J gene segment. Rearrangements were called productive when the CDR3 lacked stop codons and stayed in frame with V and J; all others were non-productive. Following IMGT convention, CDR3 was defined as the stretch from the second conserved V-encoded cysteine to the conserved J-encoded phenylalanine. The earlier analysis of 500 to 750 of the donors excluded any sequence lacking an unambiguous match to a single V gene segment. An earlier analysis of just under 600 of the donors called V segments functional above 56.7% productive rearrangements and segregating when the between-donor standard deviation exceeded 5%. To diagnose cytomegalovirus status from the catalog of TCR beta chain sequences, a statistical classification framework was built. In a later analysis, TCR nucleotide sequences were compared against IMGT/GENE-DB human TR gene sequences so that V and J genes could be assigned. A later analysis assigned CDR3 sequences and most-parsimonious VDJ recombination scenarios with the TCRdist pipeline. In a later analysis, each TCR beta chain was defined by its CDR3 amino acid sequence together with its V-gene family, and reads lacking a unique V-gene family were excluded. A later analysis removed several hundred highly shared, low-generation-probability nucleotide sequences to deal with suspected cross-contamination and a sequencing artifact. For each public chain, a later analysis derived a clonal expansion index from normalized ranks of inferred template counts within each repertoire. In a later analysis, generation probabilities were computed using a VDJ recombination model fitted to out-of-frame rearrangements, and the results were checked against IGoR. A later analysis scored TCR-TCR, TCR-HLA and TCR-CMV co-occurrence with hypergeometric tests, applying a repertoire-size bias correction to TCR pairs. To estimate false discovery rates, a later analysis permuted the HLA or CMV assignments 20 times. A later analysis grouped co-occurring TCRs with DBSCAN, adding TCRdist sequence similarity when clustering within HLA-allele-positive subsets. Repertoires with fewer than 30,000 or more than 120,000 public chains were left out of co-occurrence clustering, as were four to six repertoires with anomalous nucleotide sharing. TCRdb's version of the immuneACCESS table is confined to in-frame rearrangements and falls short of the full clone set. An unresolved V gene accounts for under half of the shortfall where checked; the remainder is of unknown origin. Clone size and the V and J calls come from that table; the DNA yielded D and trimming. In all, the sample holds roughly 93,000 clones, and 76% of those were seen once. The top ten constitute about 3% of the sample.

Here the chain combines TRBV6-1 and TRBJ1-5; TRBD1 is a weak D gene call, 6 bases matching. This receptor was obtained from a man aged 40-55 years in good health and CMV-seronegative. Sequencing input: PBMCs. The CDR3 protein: CASTWTVNQPQHF. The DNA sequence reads TGTGCCAGCACCTGGACAGTGAATCAGCCCCAGCATTTT.